This TCR beta chain was found in a study of T-cell memory formation after mild COVID-19. Study as a whole: Most TCR clusters belonged to a single donor.

This clonotype has ten or more counts. Its target is unknown. Study-level points and caveats: The CD4+ clones that contracted clustered mainly within CM and EM, and the CD8+ clones concentrated in EMRA.

TCRdb fed the 5' RACE reads into MiXCR, producing one record per CDR3 protein. The repertoire holds some 14,000 distinct CDR3 sequences, 9.5% to 15% seen once, with about 49% in the top ten. The sequence derives from an adult woman who had mild COVID-19 (a few samples of this study predate the infection). Cell type and time point are not known. Sequencing was performed on PBMCs or a T cell subset sorted from them (not recorded which).

Written as DNA, the CDR3 is TGTGCCAGCAGCCAAGAATTGGGACCGAGCCGTGGCAAAAACATTCAGTACTTC. Translation gives CASSQELGPSRGKNIQYF. The chain has TRBV14 and TRBJ2-4; D could derive from TRBD1 or TRBD2 (5 bases each). Germline loops: CDR1 SGHDN, CDR2 FVKESK. Trimming removed 0 bases at V and 3 bases at J, with 18 bases between. The CDR3 consists of 18 residues.